The clone carrying this TCR beta chain turned up a few times. Its antigen is currently unknown. From the reads, TCRdb called clonotypes with MiXCR, one entry per CDR3 protein. Altogether some 450,000 distinct CDR3 sequences are present, about a third being singletons, with the ten largest covering roughly 13%. The sample belongs to a study of T cell repertoires in cytomegalovirus infection. Whole-study context: It was the public TCR beta signatures that indicated both CMV infection and matching HLA type.

Study-level results: The study identified carriers of CMV plus the relevant HLA from cumulative public TCR beta family frequency. The study found HLA-C-restricted CMV-specific TCR beta clonotypes dominating the ex vivo response.

Germline V CDR1 and CDR2: SGHAT, FQNNGV. The CDR3 totals 16 residues. With 2 bases removed from V and 0 bases from J, the gap between germline ends came to 11 bases. This clonotype was sampled from a human donor in good health (CMV status not recorded). Some clones in this sample may be carry-over from other donors' samples. Sequenced input: PBMCs. The rearrangement joins TRBV11-2 to TRBJ2-1, with D perhaps TRBD2 (6 bases). In DNA, the CDR3 is TGTGCCAGCAGCTTATGGGTGACTAGCTCCTACAATGAGCAGTTCTTC. It is translated as CASSLWVTSSYNEQFF. The full variable domain, its missing parts supplied by reference TRBV11-2 and TRBJ2-1, is EAGVAQSPRYKIIEKRQSVAFWCNPISGHATLYWYQQILGQGPKLLIQFQNNGVVDDSQLPKDRFSAERLKGVDSTLKIQPAKLEDSAVYLCASSLWVTSSYNEQFFGPGTRLTVL.